The 10 T cell receptor beta chains reported below all come from one sample, sequenced in a study of CXCR3-negative and CXCR3-positive naive CD8 T cells. The TRB cDNA libraries were prepared by 5' RACE with UMI labels. From its re-call of the 5' RACE reads, TCRdb lists each CDR3 protein once, without DNA. The listing records some 50,000 distinct CDR3 sequences. Sequencing input: naive CXCR3- CD8+ T cells from blood. Sample subset: CD45RO-CCR7+CD27+CD95- naive CD8+ T cells lacking CXCR3 (TNR3-). The receptors stem from a human donor in good health. Some clones in this sample may be carry-over from other donors' samples.

V is TRBV5-6 and J is TRBJ1-2; TCRdb selects TRBD1, and the lack of DNA leaves this call unchecked. Germline-derived CDR1 and CDR2 are SGHDT and YYEEEE. CDR3 length: 14 amino acids. The CDR3 reads CASSLETGRYGYTF. The full variable domain, completed using reference TRBV5-6 and TRBJ1-2, is DAGVTQSPTHLIKTRGQQVTLRCSPKSGHDTVSWYQQALGQGPQFIFQYYEEEERQRGNFPDRFSGHQFPNYSSELNVNALLLGDSALYLCASSLETGRYGYTFGSGTRLTVV.

The rearrangement uses TRBV4-3 and TRBJ1-1; TCRdb calls TRBD1, which cannot be checked without DNA. The germline V gene encodes CDR1 LGHNA and CDR2 YSLEER. CDR3 length: 15 amino acids. The CDR3 loop reads CASSQNRAANTEAFF.

J is TRBJ2-3 and V is TRBV29-1; TCRdb gives TRBD1 as the D gene, but with no DNA this cannot be confirmed. The germline V gene encodes CDR1 SQVTM and CDR2 ANQGSEA. The CDR3 covers 15 residues. The chain's CDR3 is CSATPGQGGTDTQYF.

The V call is TRBV27, the J call TRBJ1-5. CDR3 length equals 15 residues. Germline V gives CDR1 MNHEY, CDR2 SMNVEV (reference sequence). CDR3 amino acids: CASSLFVGSNQPQHF.

The V gene is TRBV28, the J gene TRBJ2-7. CDR3 length equals 14 residues. Germline CDR1 MDHEN, CDR2 SYDVKM. This CDR3 is CASSLLRRFDEQYF. Full variable domain (rest looked up from reference TRBV28 and TRBJ2-7): DVKVTQSSRYLVKRTGEKVFLECVQDMDHENMFWYRQDPGLGLRLIYFSYDVKMKEKGDIPEGYSVSREKKERFSLILESASTNQTSMYLCASSLLRRFDEQYFGPGTRLTVT.

V and J are TRBV28 and TRBJ2-1; the D call from TCRdb, TRBD2, cannot be confirmed without DNA. CDR3 length: 16 amino acids. CDR1 is MDHEN, CDR2 SYDVKM, per germline. This CDR3 is CASSPRLADPYNEQFF.

The gene calls are TRBV4-3 and TRBJ2-6; TCRdb lists TRBD1, though no DNA is available to test this call. CDR3 length equals 17 residues. The germline CDR1 and CDR2 sequences are LGHNA and YSLEER. The CDR3 reads CASSQTGEGSGANVLTF.

The chain uses TRBV28 and TRBJ1-4; the TCRdb call, TRBD1, lacks DNA for checking. The germline V gene has CDR1 MDHEN and CDR2 SYDVKM. The CDR3 extends over 13 amino acids. CDR3 sequence: CASSSRGGEKLFF.

The chain has TRBV27 and TRBJ2-7; TCRdb's assignment of TRBD1 cannot be checked, as there is no DNA. The germline V gene encodes CDR1 MNHEY and CDR2 SMNVEV (reference sequence). This CDR3 spans 13 amino acids. CDR3 amino acids: CASSLREGYEQYF.

The chain combines TRBV27 with TRBJ2-7; TCRdb gives TRBD2 as the D gene, but with no DNA this cannot be confirmed. Germline lookup yields CDR1 MNHEY and CDR2 SMNVEV (reference sequence). This CDR3 contains 13 residues. The CDR3 spells CASSSASEIEQYF.